This TCR beta chain was profiled in a study of blood T cell repertoires in COVID-19. Study background: Sources were T cells, B-cell-depleted T cells, or PBMCs; the material itself was cDNA or gDNA.

This clone was observed a single time. Repertoires were generated with immunoSEQ multiplex PCR, while TCRdb's copy carries only in-frame clones and drops some. The repertoire holds some 200,000 clones, with approximately 80% as singletons. Germline trimming cut 6 bases from V and 4 bases from J; bases unmatched to any gene: 3. The CDR3 covers 14 residues. Germline loops: CDR1 SGHTA, CDR2 FQGNSA. What was sequenced was peripheral blood. The receptor comes from a human donor in a cohort sampled during active COVID-19. The chain couples TRBV7-2 to TRBJ1-5, with 10 bases lining up with TRBD1. The CDR3 DNA reads TGTGCCAGCAGGAGGACAGGGGGTAATCAGCCCCAGCATTTT. Translating gives CASRRTGGNQPQHF.